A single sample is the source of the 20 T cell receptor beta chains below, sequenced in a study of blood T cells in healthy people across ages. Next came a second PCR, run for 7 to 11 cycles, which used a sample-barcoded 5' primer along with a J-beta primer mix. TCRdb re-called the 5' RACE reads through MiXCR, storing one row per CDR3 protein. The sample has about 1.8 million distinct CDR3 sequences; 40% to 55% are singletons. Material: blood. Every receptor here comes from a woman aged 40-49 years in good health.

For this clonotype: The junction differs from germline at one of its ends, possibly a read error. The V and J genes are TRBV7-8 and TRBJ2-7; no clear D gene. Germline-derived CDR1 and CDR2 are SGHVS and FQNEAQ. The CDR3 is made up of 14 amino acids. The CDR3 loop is CASGLGRTKYEQYF. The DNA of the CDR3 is TGTGCCAGCGGCTTAGGGCGGACGAAGTACGAGCAGTACTTC.

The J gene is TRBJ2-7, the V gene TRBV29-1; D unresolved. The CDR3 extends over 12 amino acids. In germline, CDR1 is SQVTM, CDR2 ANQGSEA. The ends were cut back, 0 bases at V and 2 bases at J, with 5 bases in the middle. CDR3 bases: TGCAGCGTTGAAGAAGGTACCTACGAGCAGTACTTC. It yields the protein CSVEEGTYEQYF.

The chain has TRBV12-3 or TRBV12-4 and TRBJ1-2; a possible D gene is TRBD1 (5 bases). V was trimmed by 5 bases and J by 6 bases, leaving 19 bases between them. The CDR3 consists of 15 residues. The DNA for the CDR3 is TGTGCCAGCAGTGACCGGCGGCGGCGAGGGGATGGCTACACCTTC. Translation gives CASSDRRRRGDGYTF.

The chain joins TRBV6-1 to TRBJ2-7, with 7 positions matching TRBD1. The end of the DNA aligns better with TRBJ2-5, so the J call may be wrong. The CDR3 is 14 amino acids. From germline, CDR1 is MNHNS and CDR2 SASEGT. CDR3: CASRPGQTQETQYF. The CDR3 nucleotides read TGTGCCAGCAGACCGGGACAGACCCAAGAGACCCAGTACTTC.

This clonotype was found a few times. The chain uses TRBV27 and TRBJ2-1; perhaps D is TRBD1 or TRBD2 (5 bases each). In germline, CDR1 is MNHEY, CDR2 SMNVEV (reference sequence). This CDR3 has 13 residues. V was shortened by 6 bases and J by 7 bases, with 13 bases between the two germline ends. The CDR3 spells CASSPRGENEQFF. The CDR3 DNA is TGTGCCAGCAGCCCCCGGGGCGAAAATGAGCAGTTCTTC.

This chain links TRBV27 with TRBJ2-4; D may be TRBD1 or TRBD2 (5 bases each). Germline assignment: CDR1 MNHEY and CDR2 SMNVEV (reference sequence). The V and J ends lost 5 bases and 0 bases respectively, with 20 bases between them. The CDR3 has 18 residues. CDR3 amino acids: CASSPLGDIEGAKNIQYF. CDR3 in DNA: TGTGCCAGCAGTCCCTTGGGGGATATTGAGGGAGCCAAAAACATTCAGTACTTC.

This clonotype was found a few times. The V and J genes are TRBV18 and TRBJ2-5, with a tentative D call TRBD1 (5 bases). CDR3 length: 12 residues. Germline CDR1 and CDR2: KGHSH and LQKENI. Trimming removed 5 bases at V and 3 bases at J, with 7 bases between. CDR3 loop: CASSTREETQYF. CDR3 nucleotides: TGTGCCAGCTCAACCAGGGAAGAGACCCAGTACTTC. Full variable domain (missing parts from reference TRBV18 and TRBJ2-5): NAGVMQNPRHLVRRRGQEARLRCSPMKGHSHVYWYRQLPEEGLKFMVYLQKENIIDESGMPKERFSAEFPKEGPSILRIQQVVRGDSAAYFCASSTREETQYFGPGTRLLVL.

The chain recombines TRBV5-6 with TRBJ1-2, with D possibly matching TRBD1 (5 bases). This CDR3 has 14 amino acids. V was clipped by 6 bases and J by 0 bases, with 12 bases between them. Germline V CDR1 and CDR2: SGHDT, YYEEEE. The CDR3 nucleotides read TGTGCCAGCACCCGGGGCGGTCCTAACTATGGCTACACCTTC. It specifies CASTRGGPNYGYTF.

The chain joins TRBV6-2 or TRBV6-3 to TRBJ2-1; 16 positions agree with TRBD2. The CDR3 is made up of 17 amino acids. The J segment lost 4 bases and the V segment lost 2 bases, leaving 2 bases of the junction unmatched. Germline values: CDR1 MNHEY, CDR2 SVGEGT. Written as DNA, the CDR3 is TGTGCCAGCAGTTACGGGACTAGCGGGGGGGCTTACAATGAGCAGTTCTTC. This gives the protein CASSYGTSGGAYNEQFF.

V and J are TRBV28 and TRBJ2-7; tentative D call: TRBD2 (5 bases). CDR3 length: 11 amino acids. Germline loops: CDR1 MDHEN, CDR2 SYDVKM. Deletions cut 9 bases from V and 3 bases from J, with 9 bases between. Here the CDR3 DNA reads TGTGCCAGGACTAACAGCTACGAGCAGTACTTC. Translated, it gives CARTNSYEQYF.

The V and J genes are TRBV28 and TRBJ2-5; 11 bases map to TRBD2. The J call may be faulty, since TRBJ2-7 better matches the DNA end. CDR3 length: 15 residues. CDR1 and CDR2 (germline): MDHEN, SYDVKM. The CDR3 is CASSTVAGGPNEQYF. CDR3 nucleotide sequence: TGTGCCAGCAGTACGGTAGCGGGGGGGCCCAACGAGCAGTACTTC.

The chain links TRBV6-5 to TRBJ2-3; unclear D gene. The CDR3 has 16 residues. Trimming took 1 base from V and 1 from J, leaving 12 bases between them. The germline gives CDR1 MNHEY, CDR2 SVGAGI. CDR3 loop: CASSYWPDTGTDTQYF. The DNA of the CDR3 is TGTGCCAGCAGTTACTGGCCAGACACAGGCACAGATACGCAGTATTTT.

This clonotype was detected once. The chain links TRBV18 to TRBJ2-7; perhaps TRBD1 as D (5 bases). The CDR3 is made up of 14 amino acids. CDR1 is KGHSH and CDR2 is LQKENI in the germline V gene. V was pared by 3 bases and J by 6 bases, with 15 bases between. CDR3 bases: TGTGCCAGCTCACCTATCCCAGGGAAGTGCGAGCAGTACTTC. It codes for CASSPIPGKCEQYF.

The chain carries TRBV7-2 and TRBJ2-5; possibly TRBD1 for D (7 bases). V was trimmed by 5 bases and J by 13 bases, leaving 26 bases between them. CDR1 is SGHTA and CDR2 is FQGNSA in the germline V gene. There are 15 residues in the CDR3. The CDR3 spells CASSAGTAPLAERYF. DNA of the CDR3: TGTGCCAGCAGCGCGGGGACAGCCCCACTAGCCGAGCGGTACTTC.

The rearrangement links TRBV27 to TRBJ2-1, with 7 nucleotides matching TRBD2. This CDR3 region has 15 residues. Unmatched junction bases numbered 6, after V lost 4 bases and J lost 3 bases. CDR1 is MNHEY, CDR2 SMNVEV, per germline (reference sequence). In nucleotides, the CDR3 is TGTGCCAGCAGTTCCCTCTCGGGGGGCTACAATGAGCAGTTCTTC. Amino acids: CASSSLSGGYNEQFF.

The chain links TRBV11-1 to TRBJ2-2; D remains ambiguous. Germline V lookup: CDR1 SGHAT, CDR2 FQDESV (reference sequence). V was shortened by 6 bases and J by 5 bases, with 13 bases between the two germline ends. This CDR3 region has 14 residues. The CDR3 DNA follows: TGTGCCAGCAGACCGCCCCACAGTACCGGGGAGCTGTTTTTT. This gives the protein CASRPPHSTGELFF.

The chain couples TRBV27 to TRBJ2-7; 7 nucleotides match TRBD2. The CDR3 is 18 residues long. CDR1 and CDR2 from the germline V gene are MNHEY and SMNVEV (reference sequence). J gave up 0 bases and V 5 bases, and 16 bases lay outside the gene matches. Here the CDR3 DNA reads TGTGCCAGCAGTATCTACCCAGGGCGGGGAGGGGACTCCTACGAGCAGTACTTC. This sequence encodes CASSIYPGRGGDSYEQYF.

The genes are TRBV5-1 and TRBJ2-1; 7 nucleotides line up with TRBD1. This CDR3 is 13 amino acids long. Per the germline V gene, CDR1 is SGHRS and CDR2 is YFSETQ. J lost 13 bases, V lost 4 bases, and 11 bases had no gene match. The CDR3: CASSETGKETQFF. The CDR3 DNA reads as TGCGCCAGCAGCGAGACAGGGAAAGAGACCCAGTTCTTC.

CDR3 protein: CSARDRKGRLYEQYF. The CDR3 nucleotides read TGCAGTGCTAGAGATCGGAAGGGGCGCTTGTACGAGCAGTACTTC. The chain combines TRBV20-1 with TRBJ2-5; maybe TRBD1 (5 bases). The DNA end is a closer match to TRBJ2-7, so the J assignment may be wrong. This CDR3 is 15 amino acids long. Germline CDR1 and CDR2: DFQATT and SNEGSKA (reference sequence).

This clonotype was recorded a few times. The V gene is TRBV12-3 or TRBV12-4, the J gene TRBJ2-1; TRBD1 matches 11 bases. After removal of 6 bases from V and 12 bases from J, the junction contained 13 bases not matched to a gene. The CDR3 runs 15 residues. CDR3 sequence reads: CASRASGTGGPRQFF. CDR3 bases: TGTGCCAGCAGGGCGTCCGGGACAGGGGGGCCTAGGCAGTTCTTC.